A single sample gave rise to the 23 T cell receptor beta chains below, sequenced in a study of blood T cell repertoires in COVID-19. TCRdb keeps only in-frame clones here, not all; method: immunoSEQ multiplex PCR. Of 130,000 to 150,000 clones detected, roughly 79% appear once; the ten largest clones hold roughly 8%. Sequencing was done on a sample of peripheral blood. These receptors were taken from a human donor in a cohort sampled during active COVID-19.

The rearrangement uses TRBV11-2 and TRBJ1-5, with 10 positions matching TRBD1. This CDR3 comprises 15 residues. The germline gives CDR1 SGHAT, CDR2 FQNNGV. Trimming took 4 bases from V and 6 from J; bases not matched to a gene: 6. The DNA for the CDR3 is TGTGCCAGCAGCTGGGGACAGGGGCAGGGTCAGCCCCAGCATTTT. Translating gives CASSWGQGQGQPQHF. The whole variable domain, remainder taken from reference TRBV11-2 and TRBJ1-5, is EAGVAQSPRYKIIEKRQSVAFWCNPISGHATLYWYQQILGQGPKLLIQFQNNGVVDDSQLPKDRFSAERLKGVDSTLKIQPAKLEDSAVYLCASSWGQGQGQPQHFGDGTRLSIL.

V usage is TRBV29-1 and J usage is TRBJ2-6; D is uncertain. Germline V gene data show CDR1 as SQVTM and CDR2 as ANQGSEA. V was trimmed by 5 bases and J by 2 bases, leaving 7 bases between them. There are 13 residues in the CDR3. The CDR3 DNA sequence: TGCAGCGTTCAGGCCACTGGGGCCAACGTCCTGACTTTC. Residues: CSVQATGANVLTF.

The rearrangement links TRBV11-2 to TRBJ2-5; D is possibly TRBD1 (5 bases). V was cut by 5 bases and J by 3 bases, with 10 bases left in between. The CDR3 spans 13 residues. The germline V gene has CDR1 SGHAT and CDR2 FQNNGV. The CDR3 is CASSKAREETQYF. In nucleotides, the CDR3 is TGTGCCAGCAGCAAGGCCAGGGAAGAGACCCAGTACTTC. The full variable domain, its missing parts supplied by reference TRBV11-2 and TRBJ2-5, is EAGVAQSPRYKIIEKRQSVAFWCNPISGHATLYWYQQILGQGPKLLIQFQNNGVVDDSQLPKDRFSAERLKGVDSTLKIQPAKLEDSAVYLCASSKAREETQYFGPGTRLLVL.

V gene TRBV20-1 combines with J gene TRBJ2-1; D gene uncertain. The CDR3 extends over 13 amino acids. Trimming removed 3 bases at V and 0 bases at J, with 6 bases between. Germline values: CDR1 DFQATT, CDR2 SNEGSKA (reference sequence). For the CDR3, the DNA is TGCAGTGCTAGTTATAGCTCCTACAATGAGCAGTTCTTC. Translated: CSASYSSYNEQFF.

The chain is built from TRBV29-1 and TRBJ1-5; TRBD1 matches at 8 bases. Germline V CDR1 and CDR2: SQVTM, ANQGSEA. The CDR3 length is 14 residues. V lost 8 bases, J lost 3 bases, and 9 bases stayed unmatched. CDR3: CSFVGTGLNQPQHF. As DNA, the CDR3 is TGCAGCTTTGTCGGGACAGGTCTCAATCAGCCCCAGCATTTT.

Here the CDR3 DNA reads TGTGCCAGCAGTTCGACAGCCTTCAATCAGCCCCAGCATTTT. It translates to CASSSTAFNQPQHF. The V call is TRBV6-2 or TRBV6-3, the J call TRBJ1-5, with D perhaps TRBD1 (5 bases). Trimming pared 4 bases from V and 3 bases from J, leaving 10 bases between. Germline loops: CDR1 MNHEY, CDR2 SVGEGT. This CDR3 comprises 14 residues.

This clone has only one observation. This chain uses TRBV13 with TRBJ1-5; weak D call: TRBD1 (6 bases). This CDR3 contains 13 residues. CDR1 is PRHDT and CDR2 is FYEKMQ in the germline V gene (reference sequence). The V end was cut by 2 bases, the J end by 4 bases, with 6 bases between. This CDR3 is CASSLRGNQPQHF. DNA of the CDR3: TGTGCCAGCAGCTTAAGGGGGAATCAGCCCCAGCATTTT.

This clone appeared once. The V call is TRBV18, the J call TRBJ2-7; no definite D call. V was cut by 4 bases and J by 3 bases, with 16 bases left in between. CDR1 KGHSH and CDR2 LQKENI come from the germline V gene. The CDR3 sequence is 15 residues long. CDR3 residues: CASSLSAGLDYEQYF. CDR3 nucleotides: TGTGCCAGCTCACTCTCAGCAGGTCTCGACTACGAGCAGTACTTC.

In DNA, the CDR3 is TGTGCCAGTAGCGGGACAGGGGCGACCCTAGAGACCCAGTACTTC. It translates to CASSGTGATLETQYF. V and J are TRBV19 and TRBJ2-5; 10 bases are shared with TRBD1. The CDR3 runs 15 residues. CDR1 is LNHDA and CDR2 is SQIVND in the germline V gene (reference sequence). V gave up 6 bases and J gave up 4 bases; unmatched junction bases: 8.

This chain links TRBV27 with TRBJ2-7, with TRBD1 matching 7 bases. This CDR3 has 16 residues. Germline V gene sequence: CDR1 MNHEY, CDR2 SMNVEV (reference sequence). The J segment lost 0 bases and the V segment lost 6 bases, leaving 11 bases of the junction unmatched. The CDR3 region has the DNA TGTGCCAGCAGGGATACAGGGGATTATGTCTCCTACGAGCAGTACTTC. Translation gives CASRDTGDYVSYEQYF.

This chain joins TRBV18 and TRBJ1-2, with 10 bases aligning to TRBD1. V was clipped by 6 bases and J by 6 bases; unmatched bases: 4. The CDR3 spans 13 residues. CDR1 KGHSH and CDR2 LQKENI come from the germline V gene. The CDR3 protein is CASSLDRGHGYTF. The CDR3 DNA reads as TGTGCCAGCTCCCTTGACAGGGGGCATGGCTACACCTTC.

This clone was observed a single time. This chain uses TRBV10-3 with TRBJ2-7; no clear D. This CDR3 has 14 residues. V lost 4 bases to trimming and J lost 0 bases, with 10 bases between them. CDR1 and CDR2 (germline): ENHRY, SYGVKD. CDR3 DNA sequence: TGTGCCATCAGTGTGGGCCCGAGCTCCTACGAGCAGTACTTC. It codes for CAISVGPSSYEQYF.

The chain links TRBV7-9 to TRBJ1-2; 7 bases line up with TRBD1. This CDR3 has 18 residues. After removal of 2 bases from V and 0 bases from J, the junction contained 12 bases not matched to a gene. Germline lookup yields CDR1 SEHNR and CDR2 FQNEAQ (reference sequence). CDR3 amino acids: CASSLSGAEGQTNYGYTF. CDR3 bases: TGTGCCAGCAGCTTAAGTGGGGCCGAGGGACAGACTAACTATGGCTACACCTTC.

V usage is TRBV5-1 and J usage is TRBJ1-4; 8 positions match TRBD1. CDR3 length: 15 residues. Per germline, CDR1 SGHRS and CDR2 YFSETQ. V trimming: 5 bases; J trimming: 2 bases; junction bases outside the gene matches: 5. The DNA of the CDR3 is TGCGCCAGCAGTCTTACAGGGGGGACTAATGAAAAACTGTTTTTT. Encoded protein: CASSLTGGTNEKLFF.

This chain joins TRBV11-2 and TRBJ2-7, with no clear D. This CDR3 has 14 residues. Germline V gene sequence: CDR1 SGHAT, CDR2 FQNNGV. The ends were cut back, 5 bases at V and 0 bases at J, with 11 bases in the middle. This CDR3 is CASSATRGSYEQYF. CDR3 coding DNA: TGTGCCAGCAGCGCCACACGAGGCTCCTACGAGCAGTACTTC.

This rearrangement joins TRBV29-1 to TRBJ2-5; 10 bases are shared with TRBD1. The CDR3 is 15 residues long. The ends lost 3 bases at V and 4 bases at J; junction bases unmatched: 8. From germline, CDR1 is SQVTM and CDR2 ANQGSEA. The CDR3 region has the DNA TGCAGCGTTGAGCCCCCGACAGGGGGCGCAGAGACCCAGTACTTC. It codes for CSVEPPTGGAETQYF.

The rearrangement uses TRBV2 and TRBJ1-6; 8 positions agree with TRBD1. From germline, CDR1 is SNHLY and CDR2 FYNNEI. Trimming cost V 8 bases and J 8 bases; bases outside gene matches: 8. CDR3 length: 14 residues. The DNA of the CDR3 is TGTGCCAGCGGAACAGGGGGAAGATATTCACCCCTCCACTTT. Amino acid sequence: CASGTGGRYSPLHF.

This clone came up once. The CDR3 protein is CASKVAGGPSTDTQYF. DNA for the CDR3: TGTGCCAGCAAGGTAGCGGGAGGCCCCAGCACAGATACGCAGTATTTT. The chain is built from TRBV27 and TRBJ2-3, with 10 bases that match TRBD2. V gave up 7 bases and J gave up 0 bases; unmatched junction bases: 7. Germline V gene data show CDR1 as MNHEY and CDR2 as SMNVEV (reference sequence). This CDR3 spans 16 amino acids.

The chain's CDR3 is CASSWGTRRSTEAFF. CDR3 DNA sequence: TGTGCCAGCAGCTGGGGTACAAGGAGGAGCACTGAAGCTTTCTTT. The genes are TRBV7-2 and TRBJ1-1; no definite D call. This CDR3 contains 15 residues. Germline-derived CDR1 and CDR2 are SGHTA and FQGNSA. The V gene lost 4 bases and the J gene lost 4 bases, with 16 bases spanning the gap.

This clone appeared a few times. The chain employs TRBV6-5 and TRBJ2-7, with TRBD2 identical over 10 bases. The CDR3 is 14 amino acids. CDR1 is MNHEY, CDR2 SVGAGI, per germline. J lost 6 bases, V lost 10 bases, and 12 bases had no gene match. CDR3 in DNA: TGTGCCACCCAGGTGGCTAGCGGGAGACCCGAGCAGTACTTC. Encoded protein: CATQVASGRPEQYF.

The chain has TRBV24-1 and TRBJ2-5, with 8 bases aligning to TRBD1. With 2 bases clipped from V and 2 bases from J, the junction kept 3 bases outside the gene matches. Germline-derived CDR1 and CDR2 are KGHDR and SFDVKD. The CDR3 sequence is 15 residues long. The CDR3 sequence is CATSDSRTGQETQYF. Written as DNA, the CDR3 is TGTGCCACCAGTGATTCCAGGACAGGGCAAGAGACCCAGTACTTC.

The gene calls are TRBV2 and TRBJ2-3; TRBD1 is a possible D gene (6 bases). The CDR3 runs to 16 residues. Germline V lookup: CDR1 SNHLY, CDR2 FYNNEI. V was shortened by 8 bases and J by 0 bases, with 18 bases between the two germline ends. The CDR3 loop reads CASGRTADSSTDTQYF. The CDR3 nucleotides are TGTGCCAGCGGAAGGACAGCCGATTCTAGCACAGATACGCAGTATTTT.

The chain links TRBV11-1 to TRBJ1-1; D gene unclear. Germline V gene data show CDR1 as SGHAT and CDR2 as FQDESV (reference sequence). V was clipped by 1 base and J by 5 bases, with 8 bases between them. The CDR3 consists of 13 residues. DNA for the CDR3: TGTGCCAGCAGCTTAGATACAGTAACTGAAGCTTTCTTT. Amino acids: CASSLDTVTEAFF.